This TCR beta chain was observed in a study of blood T cell repertoires in COVID-19. The junction had 10 bases not matched to a gene; V was cut back by 4 bases and J by 2 bases. The CDR3 extends over 18 amino acids. Per germline, CDR1 MNHEY and CDR2 SMNVEV (reference sequence). Only in-frame clones appear in the TCRdb table, and some are missing; sequencing was by immunoSEQ multiplex PCR. The sample records around 200,000 clones, around three quarters being singletons. The sequenced sample was peripheral blood. This clonotype was sampled from a woman in her 70s with acute or convalescent COVID-19. The V and J genes are TRBV27 and TRBJ2-6, with 8 bases that match TRBD1. The DNA of the CDR3 is TGTGCCAGCAGTTCCCTACAGGGGGTTCTAACTGGGGCCAACGTCCTGACTTTC. Translating gives CASSSLQGVLTGANVLTF.